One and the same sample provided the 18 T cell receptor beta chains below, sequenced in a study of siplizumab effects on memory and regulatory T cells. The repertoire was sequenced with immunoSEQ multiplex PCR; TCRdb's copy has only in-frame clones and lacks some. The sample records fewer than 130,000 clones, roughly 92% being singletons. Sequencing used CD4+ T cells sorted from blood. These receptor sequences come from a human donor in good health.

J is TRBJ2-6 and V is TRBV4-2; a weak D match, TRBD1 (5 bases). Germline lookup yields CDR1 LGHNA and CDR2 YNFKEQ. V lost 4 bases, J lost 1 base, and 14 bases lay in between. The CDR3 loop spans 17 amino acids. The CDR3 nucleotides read TGTGCCAGCAGCCCTTCTTCCAGGGTATCTGGGGCCAACGTCCTGACTTTC. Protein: CASSPSSRVSGANVLTF.

In nucleotides, the CDR3 is TGCGCCAGCAGCTTACAGGGAGAACTGTTTTTT. Encoded protein: CASSLQGELFF. This chain joins TRBV5-1 and TRBJ1-4; the D gene is possibly TRBD1 (6 bases). The V end lost 2 bases, the J end lost 12 bases, and 8 bases lay between the germline ends. CDR1 and CDR2 from the germline V gene are SGHRS and YFSETQ. The CDR3 spans 11 residues.

The CDR3 loop reads CATSKARGATGELFF. CDR3 nucleotide sequence: TGTGCCACCAGCAAGGCCCGGGGGGCCACCGGGGAGCTGTTTTTT. J is TRBJ2-2 and V is TRBV15; tentative D call: TRBD2 (7 bases). This CDR3 is built from 15 residues. Germline V CDR1 and CDR2: LNHNV, YYDKDF (reference sequence). Trimming took 4 bases from V and 4 from J, leaving 13 bases between them.

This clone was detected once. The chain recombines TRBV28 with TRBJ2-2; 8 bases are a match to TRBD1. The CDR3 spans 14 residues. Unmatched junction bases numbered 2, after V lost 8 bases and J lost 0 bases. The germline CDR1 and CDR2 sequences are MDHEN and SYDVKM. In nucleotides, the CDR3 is TGTGCCAGCTCAGGGGGCGCGAACACCGGGGAGCTGTTTTTT. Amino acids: CASSGGANTGELFF. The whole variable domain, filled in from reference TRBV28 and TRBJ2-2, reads DVKVTQSSRYLVKRTGEKVFLECVQDMDHENMFWYRQDPGLGLRLIYFSYDVKMKEKGDIPEGYSVSREKKERFSLILESASTNQTSMYLCASSGGANTGELFFGEGSRLTVL.

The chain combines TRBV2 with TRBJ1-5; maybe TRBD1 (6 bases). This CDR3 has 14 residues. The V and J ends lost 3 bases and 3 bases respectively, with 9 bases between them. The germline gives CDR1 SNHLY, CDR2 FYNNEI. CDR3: CASSDGTSNQPQHF. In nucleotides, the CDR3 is TGTGCCAGCAGTGACGGGACATCCAATCAGCCCCAGCATTTT.

The chain's CDR3 is CATVHGPSFTDTQYF. The CDR3 nucleotides read TGTGCCACCGTCCACGGGCCGTCTTTCACAGATACGCAGTATTTT. The chain has TRBV7-2 and TRBJ2-3, with D hard to call. Germline V gene sequence: CDR1 SGHTA, CDR2 FQGNSA. Trimming left V 10 bases short and J 2 bases short, with 19 bases between. The CDR3 loop spans 15 amino acids.

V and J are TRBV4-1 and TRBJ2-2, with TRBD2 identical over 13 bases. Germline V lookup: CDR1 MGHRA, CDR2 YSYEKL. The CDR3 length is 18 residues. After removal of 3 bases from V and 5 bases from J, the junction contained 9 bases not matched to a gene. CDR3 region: CASSHLVVGLAGTGELFF. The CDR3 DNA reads TGCGCCAGCAGCCATCTGGTGGTGGGACTAGCGGGAACCGGGGAGCTGTTTTTT.

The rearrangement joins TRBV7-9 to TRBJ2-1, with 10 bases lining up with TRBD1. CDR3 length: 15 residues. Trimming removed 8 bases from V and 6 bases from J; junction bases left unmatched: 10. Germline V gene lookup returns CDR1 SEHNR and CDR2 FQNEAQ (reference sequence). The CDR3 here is CASLSGTGEANEQFF. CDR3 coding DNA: TGTGCCAGCCTGAGTGGGACAGGGGAGGCCAATGAGCAGTTCTTC.

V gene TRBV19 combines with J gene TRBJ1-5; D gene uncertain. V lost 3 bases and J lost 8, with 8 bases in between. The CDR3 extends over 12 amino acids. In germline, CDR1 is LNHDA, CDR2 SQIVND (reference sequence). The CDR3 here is CASSIGWEPQHF. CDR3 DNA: TGTGCCAGTAGTATTGGTTGGGAGCCCCAGCATTTT.

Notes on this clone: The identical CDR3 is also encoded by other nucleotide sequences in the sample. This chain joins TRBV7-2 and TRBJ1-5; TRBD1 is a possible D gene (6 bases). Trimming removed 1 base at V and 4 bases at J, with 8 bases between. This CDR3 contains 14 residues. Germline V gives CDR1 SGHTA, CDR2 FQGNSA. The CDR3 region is CASSLVRGNQPQHF. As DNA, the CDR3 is TGTGCCAGCAGCTTAGTTAGGGGGAATCAGCCCCAGCATTTT.

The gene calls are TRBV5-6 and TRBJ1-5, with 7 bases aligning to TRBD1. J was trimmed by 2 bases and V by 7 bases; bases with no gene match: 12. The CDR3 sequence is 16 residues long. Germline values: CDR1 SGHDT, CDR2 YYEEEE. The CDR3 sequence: CASSKKTGQGNQPQHF. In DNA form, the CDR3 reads TGTGCCAGCTCTAAAAAGACAGGGCAAGGCAATCAGCCCCAGCATTTT. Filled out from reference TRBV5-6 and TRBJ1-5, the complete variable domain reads DAGVTQSPTHLIKTRGQQVTLRCSPKSGHDTVSWYQQALGQGPQFIFQYYEEEERQRGNFPDRFSGHQFPNYSSELNVNALLLGDSALYLCASSKKTGQGNQPQHFGDGTRLSIL.

The CDR3 spells CSASQEEQFF. CDR3 DNA sequence: TGCAGTGCTAGTCAAGAAGAGCAGTTCTTC. The chain links TRBV20-1 to TRBJ2-1; the D is unclear. Germline CDR1 is DFQATT and CDR2 is SNEGSKA (reference sequence). CDR3 size: 10 residues. Trimming cost V 3 bases and J 10 bases, with 7 bases left between them.

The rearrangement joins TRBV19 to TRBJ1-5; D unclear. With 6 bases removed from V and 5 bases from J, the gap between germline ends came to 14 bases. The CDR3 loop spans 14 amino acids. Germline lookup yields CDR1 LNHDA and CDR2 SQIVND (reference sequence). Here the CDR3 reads CASSSRAEDQPQHF. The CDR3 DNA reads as TGTGCCAGTAGCAGCCGGGCCGAAGATCAGCCCCAGCATTTT.

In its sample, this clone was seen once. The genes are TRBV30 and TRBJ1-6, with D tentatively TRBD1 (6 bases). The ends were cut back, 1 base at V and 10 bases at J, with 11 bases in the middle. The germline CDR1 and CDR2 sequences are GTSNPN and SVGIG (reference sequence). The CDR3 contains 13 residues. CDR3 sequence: CAWSGGGESPLHF. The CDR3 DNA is TGTGCCTGGAGTGGAGGGGGTGAATCACCCCTCCACTTT.

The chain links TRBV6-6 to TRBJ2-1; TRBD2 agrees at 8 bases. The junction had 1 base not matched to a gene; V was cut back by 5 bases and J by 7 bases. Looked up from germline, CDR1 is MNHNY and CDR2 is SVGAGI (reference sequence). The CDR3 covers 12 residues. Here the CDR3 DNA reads TGTGCCAGCAGTCCTAGCGGGAATGAGCAGTTCTTC. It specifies CASSPSGNEQFF.

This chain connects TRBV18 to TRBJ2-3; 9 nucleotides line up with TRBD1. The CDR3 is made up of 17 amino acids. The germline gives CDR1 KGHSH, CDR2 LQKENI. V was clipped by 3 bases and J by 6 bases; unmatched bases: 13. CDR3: CASSPPRIGQGRDTQYF. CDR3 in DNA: TGTGCCAGCTCACCGCCCCGAATCGGACAGGGGCGCGATACGCAGTATTTT.

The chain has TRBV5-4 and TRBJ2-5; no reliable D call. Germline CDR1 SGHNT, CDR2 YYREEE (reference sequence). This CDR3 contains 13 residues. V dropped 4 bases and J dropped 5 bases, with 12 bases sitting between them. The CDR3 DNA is TGTGCCAGCAGCCCCCCTACCCGGGAGACCCAGTACTTC. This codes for CASSPPTRETQYF. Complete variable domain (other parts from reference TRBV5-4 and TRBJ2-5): ETGVTQSPTHLIKTRGQQVTLRCSSQSGHNTVSWYQQALGQGPQFIFQYYREEENGRGNFPPRFSGLQFPNYSSELNVNALELDDSALYLCASSPPTRETQYFGPGTRLLVL.

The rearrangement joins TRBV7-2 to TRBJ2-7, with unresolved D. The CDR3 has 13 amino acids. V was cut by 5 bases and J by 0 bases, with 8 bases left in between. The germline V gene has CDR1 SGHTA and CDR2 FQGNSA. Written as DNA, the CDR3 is TGTGCCAGCAGCACCTGGCACTCCTACGAGCAGTACTTC. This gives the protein CASSTWHSYEQYF.